This TCR beta chain originates from a study of T cells and Merkel cell carcinoma outcomes (dated by TCRdb to about 2020). A note on the overall study: The study examined the tumor T-cell repertoire together with T-cell density as predictors of clinical outcome in patients with Merkel cell carcinoma.

About this clone: Its antigen is unknown. No much larger clone exists at a distance of one base, and base qualities are not known.

Samples came from patients with Merkel cell carcinoma. Receptor amplification or capture employed the immunoSEQ multiplex PCR assay. TCRdb retrieved this table from immuneACCESS and kept in-frame rearrangements only. Not all clones are present; in checked studies, unresolved V genes account for under half, and no reason is known for the remainder. The sample table shows about 15,000 clones, and approximately 87% are seen once. The top ten constitute about 7.9% of the sample. Overall study outcomes, separate from this receptor: T-cell repertoire features combined with T-cell density were reported to predict clinical outcomes in Merkel cell carcinoma patients.

The CDR1 and CDR2 encoded by the germline V gene (reference sequence) are SEHNR and FQNEAQ. At the junction V is shortened by 3 bases and J by 3 bases, with 18 bases in between. The CDR3 spans 17 residues, from the cysteine through the phenylalanine. The entry retains the CDR3 DNA only, 51 bases that are in frame from base 1. Sequencing was done on a sample of tumor tissue from Merkel cell carcinoma. This chain joins TRBV7-9 to TRBJ2-1; possibly the D gene is TRBD2, per 5 matching bases. The receptor's source is a human donor with Merkel cell carcinoma. At the DNA level, the sequence is TGTGCCAGCAGCTTCGGGTATATGGACTCTATCTACAATGAGCAGTTCTTC. It translates to CASSFGYMDSIYNEQFF.